These T cell receptor beta chains were read from a single sample in a study of beta chain features in type 1 diabetes. TCRdb's table, derived via immunoSEQ multiplex PCR, lists solely in-frame clones and lacks some. The sample lists hundreds of thousands of clones; about 17% were seen once. Material: naive CD4+ T cells from blood. Every receptor here comes from a woman aged 18-29 years in good health. Both conserved end residues are part of each CDR3. Each record gives: CDR3 DNA, CDR3 protein, J gene, clone size, D gene, V gene. D genes are given only for firm matches. Some rows mark clone size as missing; the rest say once, few, many or name a class of expanded clone.

CDR3nt: TGTGCCAGCAGTTATCTAACAGCGTCCTACGAGCAGTACTTC
CDR3aa: CASSYLTASYEQYF
j_gene: TRBJ2-7
abundance: few
d_gene: NA
v_gene: TRBV6-9

CDR3nt: TGTGCCAGTAGTCCGGGGGTCCAAGAGACCCAGTACTTC
CDR3aa: CASSPGVQETQYF
j_gene: TRBJ2-5
abundance: few
d_gene: NA
v_gene: TRBV19

CDR3nt: TGTGCCAGCAGCGTAGCGGGACACAATGAGCAGTTCTTC
CDR3aa: CASSVAGHNEQFF
j_gene: TRBJ2-1
abundance: few
d_gene: NA
v_gene: TRBV9

CDR3nt: TGTGCCAGCTCGATGAACCTAGAGACCCAGTACTTC
CDR3aa: CASSMNLETQYF
j_gene: TRBJ2-5
abundance: few
d_gene: NA
v_gene: TRBV6-6

CDR3nt: TGTGCCACCAGCGGCCTGACTAGGTTCTACGAGCAGTACTTC
CDR3aa: CATSGLTRFYEQYF
j_gene: TRBJ2-7
abundance: few
d_gene: NA
v_gene: TRBV15

CDR3nt: TGTGCCATCAGTGTGAGGGAGGGCATGGAGACCCAGTACTTC
CDR3aa: CAISVREGMETQYF
j_gene: TRBJ2-5
abundance: few
d_gene: TRBD2
v_gene: TRBV10-3

CDR3nt: TGTGCCCTGTCCTCACAGGGGACTGGAAACACCATATATTTT
CDR3aa: CALSSQGTGNTIYF
j_gene: TRBJ1-3
abundance: NA
d_gene: TRBD1
v_gene: TRBV10-3

CDR3nt: TGTGCCAGCAGGATAACAGGATATGGCTACACCTTC
CDR3aa: CASRITGYGYTF
j_gene: TRBJ1-2
abundance: NA
d_gene: NA
v_gene: TRBV28

CDR3nt: TGTGCCAGCAGCCCTGGATTCGGACCCCCCTGGCAGTACTTC
CDR3aa: CASSPGFGPPWQYF
j_gene: TRBJ2-7
abundance: NA
d_gene: NA
v_gene: TRBV7-2

CDR3nt: TGTGCCAGCACTCAGGGATTAGGGAGTCAGCCCCAGCATTTT
CDR3aa: CASTQGLGSQPQHF
j_gene: TRBJ1-5
abundance: few
d_gene: NA
v_gene: TRBV2

CDR3nt: TGTGCCACCAGCAGAGAACCCAGCCCAGATACGCAGTATTTT
CDR3aa: CATSREPSPDTQYF
j_gene: TRBJ2-3
abundance: NA
d_gene: NA
v_gene: TRBV15

CDR3nt: TGTGCCAGTACCGGCACATCCAAGGAGACCCAGTACTTC
CDR3aa: CASTGTSKETQYF
j_gene: TRBJ2-5
abundance: few
d_gene: NA
v_gene: TRBV19

CDR3nt: TGTGCCAGCAGCCAAGGCGGTACCAGGGCGACCGGGGAGCTGTTTTTT
CDR3aa: CASSQGGTRATGELFF
j_gene: TRBJ2-2
abundance: NA
d_gene: NA
v_gene: TRBV14

CDR3nt: TGTGCCAGCAGCGTATATACCGCCGGGGAGCTGTTTTTT
CDR3aa: CASSVYTAGELFF
j_gene: TRBJ2-2
abundance: few
d_gene: NA
v_gene: TRBV9

CDR3nt: TGTGCCAGCTTAGATTTGGGGTCCTACGAGCAGTACTTC
CDR3aa: CASLDLGSYEQYF
j_gene: TRBJ2-7
abundance: few
d_gene: NA
v_gene: TRBV6-5

CDR3nt: TGTGCCAGCAGTCCGGGGGGTATCCACGAGCAGTACTTC
CDR3aa: CASSPGGIHEQYF
j_gene: TRBJ2-7
abundance: few
d_gene: TRBD2
v_gene: TRBV28

CDR3nt: TGTGCCAGCAGTCCCTGGTTGAGGGGGGCTTTCTTT
CDR3aa: CASSPWLRGAFF
j_gene: TRBJ1-1
abundance: few
d_gene: NA
v_gene: TRBV28

CDR3nt: TGTGCCAGCAGCTCTCAGGGAGATACGCAGTATTTT
CDR3aa: CASSSQGDTQYF
j_gene: TRBJ2-3
abundance: few
d_gene: NA
v_gene: TRBV7-9

CDR3nt: TGTGCCAGCAGTTACTCGACGATTCAGCCCCAGCATTTT
CDR3aa: CASSYSTIQPQHF
j_gene: TRBJ1-5
abundance: NA
d_gene: NA
v_gene: TRBV6-6

CDR3nt: TGTGCCAGCAGCTTAGGTTGGACTAGCGGGAGAATTGATTATACGCAGTATTTT
CDR3aa: CASSLGWTSGRIDYTQYF
j_gene: TRBJ2-3
abundance: NA
d_gene: TRBD2
v_gene: TRBV13